This record concerns one T cell receptor (beta chain) sequence. This sample stems from a study of T cell changes during pregnancy in multiple sclerosis. Method: immunoSEQ multiplex PCR; TCRdb's copy keeps in-frame clones and lacks some. Counted here are 35,000 to 45,000 clones, about 91% occurring once; the ten biggest clones make up around 0.5%. This CDR3 region has 14 residues. In germline, CDR1 is SGHTA, CDR2 FQGNSA. V was trimmed by 3 bases and J by 4 bases, leaving 12 bases between them. The rearrangement joins TRBV7-2 to TRBJ1-2; D is ambiguous. The clonotype comes from a female donor in good health, enrolled as a control in a pregnancy study. The sample in question was CD4+ T cells from peripheral blood mononuclear cells, obtained in the second trimester of pregnancy. The CDR3 nucleotides are TGTGCCAGCAGCTTCGCGGGTGGGCCCTATGGCTACACCTTC. Translating it yields CASSFAGGPYGYTF.